A single sample gave rise to the 22 T cell receptor beta chains below, sequenced in a study of blood T cells in healthy people across ages. Sample-barcoded 5' priming and a J-beta primer mix drove a second PCR of 7 to 11 cycles. TCRdb redid the calling of the 5' RACE reads with MiXCR, one entry per CDR3 protein. Found here are some 1.6 million distinct CDR3 sequences, around 35% of them singletons; the top ten hold over 9%. Material for sequencing was blood. The receptors derive from a woman in her thirties in good health.

The chain carries TRBV5-1 and TRBJ2-7; tentative D call: TRBD2 (5 bases). V was clipped by 0 bases and J by 2 bases, with 12 bases between them. Germline CDR1 is SGHRS and CDR2 is YFSETQ. CDR3 length: 15 amino acids. Here the CDR3 DNA reads TGCGCCAGCAGCTTGGTTTCTGAAGCGGCCTACGAGCAGTACTTC. It translates to CASSLVSEAAYEQYF.

Only one count was recorded for this clonotype. The junction departs from germline at one end; a sequencing error may be responsible. The chain is built from TRBV7-3 and TRBJ2-2, with 11 bases that match TRBD1. Per germline, CDR1 SGHTA and CDR2 FQGTGA. CDR3 length: 17 residues. DNA of the CDR3: TGTGCCAGCAGCCCCTTCGGACAGGGGGCTTACACCGGGGATCTGTTTTTT. Its protein is CASSPFGQGAYTGDLFF.

J is TRBJ1-1 and V is TRBV20-1; TRBD1 might be the D (5 bases). The germline V gene encodes CDR1 DFQATT and CDR2 SNEGSKA (reference sequence). Trimming took off 3 bases at V and 3 bases at J, with 11 bases between the two ends. The CDR3 contains 13 residues. The CDR3 sequence: CSASGGTDTEAFF. The CDR3 coding sequence is TGCAGTGCTAGTGGGGGGACCGACACTGAAGCTTTCTTT.

This rearrangement joins TRBV20-1 to TRBJ1-5; D gene unclear. Trimming pared 5 bases from V and 0 bases from J, leaving 11 bases between. Germline loops: CDR1 DFQATT, CDR2 SNEGSKA (reference sequence). The CDR3 totals 14 residues. The CDR3 sequence is CSARLHYSNQPQHF. CDR3 sequence (DNA): TGCAGTGCTCGGCTACATTATAGCAATCAGCCCCAGCATTTT.

This clonotype was picked up a small number of times. The gene calls are TRBV27 and TRBJ1-4, with D maybe TRBD1 (5 bases). The ends were cut back, 5 bases at V and 6 bases at J, with 16 bases in the middle. The germline V gene encodes CDR1 MNHEY and CDR2 SMNVEV (reference sequence). CDR3 length: 15 amino acids. CDR3: CASSAGTAGHEKLFF. CDR3 nucleotide sequence: TGTGCCAGCAGTGCAGGGACCGCAGGACATGAAAAACTGTTTTTT. Full variable domain (outside the CDR3, taken from reference TRBV27 and TRBJ1-4): EAQVTQNPRYLITVTGKKLTVTCSQNMNHEYMSWYRQDPGLGLRQIYYSMNVEVTDKGDVPEGYKVSRKEKRNFPLILESPSPNQTSLYFCASSAGTAGHEKLFFGSGTQLSVL.

Only a few counts were recorded for this clonotype. This chain joins TRBV6-2 or TRBV6-3 and TRBJ1-5, with 9 bases lining up with TRBD1. The germline CDR1 and CDR2 sequences are MNHEY and SVGEGT. With V trimmed by 4 bases and J by 7 bases, 5 bases remained unmatched. CDR3 length: 14 amino acids. The CDR3 loop reads CASSSGTGYQPQHF. In DNA, the CDR3 is TGTGCCAGCAGTTCCGGGACAGGGTACCAGCCCCAGCATTTT.

The chain carries TRBV20-1 and TRBJ1-1; D is uncertain. CDR1 and CDR2 (germline): DFQATT, SNEGSKA (reference sequence). Trimming left V 5 bases short and J 3 bases short, with 19 bases between. This CDR3 has 15 amino acids. The CDR3 DNA sequence: TGCAGTGCTCACAACCGGGAAGGGAAGGACACTGAAGCTTTCTTT. Protein product: CSAHNREGKDTEAFF.

This clonotype was counted ten times or more. Its ends do not fully match the called genes, so a read error is possible. The V call is TRBV5-1, the J call TRBJ2-1; D is ambiguous. The CDR3 is 14 residues long. Germline CDR1 and CDR2: SGHRS and YFSETQ. Here the CDR3 reads CASSLDPSYNEQFF. CDR3 DNA sequence: TGTGCCAGCAGCTTGGACCCTTCCTACAATGAGCAGTTCTTC. Drawing the rest from reference TRBV5-1 and TRBJ2-1, the complete variable domain is KAGVTQTPRYLIKTRGQQVTLSCSPISGHRSVSWYQQTPGQGLQFLFEYFSETQRNKGNFPGRFSGRQFSNSRSEMNVSTLELGDSALYLCASSLDPSYNEQFFGPGTRLTVL.

The chain couples TRBV11-2 to TRBJ2-5; either TRBD1 or TRBD2 may fit D (6 bases each). Deletions cut 1 base from V and 5 bases from J, with 20 bases between. The CDR3 contains 17 residues. Germline assignment: CDR1 SGHAT and CDR2 FQNNGV. In nucleotides, the CDR3 is TGTGCCAGCAGCTTAGGTGGCAACGGGGGCCGGGGGGAGACCCAGTACTTC. Amino acid sequence: CASSLGGNGGRGETQYF.

V gene TRBV3-1 combines with J gene TRBJ2-1; D may be TRBD1 (6 bases). Germline V lookup: CDR1 LGHDT, CDR2 YNNKEL (reference sequence). CDR3 size: 13 residues. V dropped 3 bases and J dropped 10 bases, with 13 bases sitting between them. CDR3 sequence reads: CASSHQGRNEQFF. CDR3 coding DNA: TGTGCCAGCAGCCACCAGGGGCGGAACGAGCAGTTCTTC.

This clonotype was found a few times. This chain links TRBV20-1 with TRBJ2-1; D might be TRBD2 (6 bases). This CDR3 has 12 residues. Germline V gives CDR1 DFQATT, CDR2 SNEGSKA (reference sequence). Trimming stripped 5 bases from V and 6 bases from J, with 11 bases between. The CDR3 DNA is TGCAGTGCTCCCGGGAGCCCCAATGAGCAGTTCTTC. It specifies CSAPGSPNEQFF.

V usage is TRBV6-5 and J usage is TRBJ2-7; D not resolved. Germline values: CDR1 MNHEY, CDR2 SVGAGI. The CDR3 runs to 16 residues. Trimming took off 0 bases at V and 3 bases at J, with 15 bases between the two ends. The CDR3 is CASSYSVGQTYYEQYF. The CDR3 DNA follows: TGTGCCAGCAGTTACTCGGTTGGTCAGACTTACTACGAGCAGTACTTC.

Regarding this clonotype: Mismatch with germline at one junction end may stem from a read error. V and J are TRBV12-3 or TRBV12-4 and TRBJ2-7, with a possible D match to TRBD2 (6 bases). The CDR3 totals 15 residues. The CDR3 sequence: CAGSLQGLGSYEQYF. In DNA, the CDR3 is TGTGCCGGCAGTTTGCAGGGACTGGGCTCCTACGAGCAGTACTTC.

This chain connects TRBV2 to TRBJ2-5; tentatively, D is TRBD1 or TRBD2 (5 bases each). The germline gives CDR1 SNHLY, CDR2 FYNNEI. V dropped 2 bases and J dropped 3 bases, with 16 bases sitting between them. The CDR3 consists of 16 residues. The CDR3 loop is CASSETRGGRKETQYF. DNA for the CDR3: TGTGCCAGCAGTGAAACTCGGGGCGGACGTAAAGAGACCCAGTACTTC.

The V call is TRBV21-1, the J call TRBJ1-2; the tabulated D call, TRBD1, remains unverified against the DNA. TRBV21-1 is marked as a pseudogene. The CDR3 extends over 15 amino acids. The CDR3 region has the DNA TGTGCCGGCAGCAGCCGACAGGAAAATAACTATGGCTACACCTTC. Amino acid sequence: CAGSSRQENNYGYTF.

This clonotype has a handful of counts. The gene calls are TRBV29-1 and TRBJ1-4; D possibly corresponds to TRBD1 (5 bases). This CDR3 is 12 amino acids long. Germline V gene sequence: CDR1 SQVTM, CDR2 ANQGSEA. V shed 2 bases and J shed 9 bases, with 10 bases lying between them. CDR3 region: CSVEWSGKKLFF. The CDR3 DNA follows: TGCAGCGTTGAATGGTCAGGGAAAAAACTGTTTTTT.

V is TRBV5-1 and J is TRBJ2-7, with a possible D match to TRBD2 (6 bases). V shed 7 bases and J shed 5 bases, with 13 bases lying between them. Germline assignment: CDR1 SGHRS and CDR2 YFSETQ. CDR3 length: 12 residues. CDR3 sequence: CASRSEGHEQYF. The CDR3 DNA reads TGCGCCAGCCGGTCGGAGGGCCACGAGCAGTACTTC. Combining the CDR3 with reference TRBV5-1 and TRBJ2-7 gives the whole variable domain KAGVTQTPRYLIKTRGQQVTLSCSPISGHRSVSWYQQTPGQGLQFLFEYFSETQRNKGNFPGRFSGRQFSNSRSEMNVSTLELGDSALYLCASRSEGHEQYFGPGTRLTVT.

This clonotype was seen at least ten times. The V call is TRBV7-9, the J call TRBJ2-3, with 7 bases fitting TRBD2. Per germline, CDR1 SEHNR and CDR2 FQNEAQ (reference sequence). The ends lost 5 bases at V and 1 base at J; junction bases unmatched: 6. This CDR3 is 15 amino acids long. CDR3 nucleotides: TGTGCCAGCAGCCCAACCACTAGCGGCACAGATACGCAGTATTTT. Translating it yields CASSPTTSGTDTQYF.

V is TRBV28 and J is TRBJ2-6; 8 bases fit TRBD2. V lost 2 bases to trimming and J lost 0 bases; unmatched junction nucleotides: 9. The germline V gene encodes CDR1 MDHEN and CDR2 SYDVKM. CDR3 length: 19 amino acids. In nucleotides, the CDR3 is TGTGCCAGCAGTTTAATGAGGGCGGGAGGTACCTCTGGGGCCAACGTCCTGACTTTC. The encoded protein is CASSLMRAGGTSGANVLTF.

The sample holds many counts of this clonotype. The genes are TRBV12-3 or TRBV12-4 and TRBJ2-5, with 7 nucleotides matching TRBD1. The CDR3 extends over 13 amino acids. The J segment lost 3 bases and the V segment lost 6 bases, leaving 4 bases of the junction unmatched. CDR3 nucleotides: TGTGCCAGCAGGGACGGGACAGAAGAGACCCAGTACTTC. Protein: CASRDGTEETQYF.

V and J are TRBV3-1 and TRBJ2-5, with no clear D. The V end was cut by 4 bases, the J end by 7 bases, with 16 bases between. The CDR3 sequence is 14 residues long. Germline V CDR1 and CDR2: LGHDT, YNNKEL (reference sequence). The CDR3 protein is CASSLPTCAGTQYF. The CDR3, as DNA: TGTGCCAGCAGCCTCCCGACTTGCGCCGGGACCCAGTACTTC.

The chain employs TRBV18 and TRBJ1-2, with D hard to call. CDR1 KGHSH and CDR2 LQKENI come from the germline V gene. Trimming removed 3 bases from V and 6 bases from J, with 11 bases in between. The CDR3 spans 13 residues. This CDR3 reads CASSPPSGDGYTF. The CDR3 DNA sequence: TGTGCCAGCTCACCCCCGTCCGGAGATGGCTACACCTTC. Drawing the rest from reference TRBV18 and TRBJ1-2, the complete variable domain is NAGVMQNPRHLVRRRGQEARLRCSPMKGHSHVYWYRQLPEEGLKFMVYLQKENIIDESGMPKERFSAEFPKEGPSILRIQQVVRGDSAAYFCASSPPSGDGYTFGSGTRLTVV.